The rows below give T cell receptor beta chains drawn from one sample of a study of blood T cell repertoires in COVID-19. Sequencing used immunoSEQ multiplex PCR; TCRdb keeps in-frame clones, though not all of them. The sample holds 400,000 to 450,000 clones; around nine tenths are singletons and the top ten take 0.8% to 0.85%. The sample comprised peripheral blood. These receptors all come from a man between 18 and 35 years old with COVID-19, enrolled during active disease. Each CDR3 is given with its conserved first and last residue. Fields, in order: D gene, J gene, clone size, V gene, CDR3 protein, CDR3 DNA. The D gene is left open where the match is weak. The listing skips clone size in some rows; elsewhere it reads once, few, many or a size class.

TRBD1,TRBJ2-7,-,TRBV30,CAWIRGQGVNEQYF,TGTGCCTGGATCCGCGGGCAGGGGGTAAACGAGCAGTACTTC
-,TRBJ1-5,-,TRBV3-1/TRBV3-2,CASSQVFLSRVRGVSNQPQHF,TGTGCCAGCAGCCAAGTTTTTCTCTCCAGGGTTAGAGGTGTAAGCAATCAGCCCCAGCATTTT
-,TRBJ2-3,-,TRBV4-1,CASSQDGGGSPTDTQYF,TGCGCCAGCAGCCAAGATGGAGGCGGCAGTCCCACAGATACGCAGTATTTT
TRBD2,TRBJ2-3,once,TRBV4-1,CASSQEASGVVDTQYF,TGCGCCAGCAGCCAAGAAGCCAGCGGGGTGGTAGATACGCAGTATTTT
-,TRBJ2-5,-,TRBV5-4,CASSDGQRETQYF,TGTGCCAGCAGCGACGGACAGCGAGAGACCCAGTACTTC
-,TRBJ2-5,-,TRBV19,CASSKGPGVPETQYF,TGTGCCAGTAGCAAGGGTCCAGGGGTGCCAGAGACCCAGTACTTC
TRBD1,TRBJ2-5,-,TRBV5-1,CASSGTPGQQETQYF,TGCGCCAGCAGCGGAACACCGGGACAGCAAGAGACCCAGTACTTC
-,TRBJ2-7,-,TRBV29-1,CSVESRGLTYEQYF,TGCAGCGTTGAAAGTAGGGGTCTCACCTACGAGCAGTACTTC
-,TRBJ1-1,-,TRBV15,CATSNPGRAKAFF,TGTGCCACCAGCAACCCCGGGAGGGCGAAAGCTTTCTTT
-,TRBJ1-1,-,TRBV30,CASTTGTEAFF,TGTGCCTCTACCACGGGGACTGAAGCTTTCTTT
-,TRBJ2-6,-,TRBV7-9,CASSFLSGANVLTF,TGTGCCAGCAGCTTCCTGTCTGGGGCCAACGTCCTGACTTTC
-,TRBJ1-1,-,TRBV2,CASSESVRTLNTEAFF,TGTGCCAGCAGTGAGTCGGTTAGGACTTTGAACACTGAAGCTTTCTTT
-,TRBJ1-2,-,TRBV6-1,CASSETGGGYGYTF,TGTGCCAGCAGTGAAACGGGGGGCGGTTATGGCTACACCTTC
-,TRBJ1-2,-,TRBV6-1,CASSEVRDYGYTF,TGTGCCAGCAGTGAGGTCCGGGACTATGGCTACACCTTC
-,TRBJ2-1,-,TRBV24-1,CATSDLTPNNEQFF,TGTGCCACCAGTGATTTGACACCAAACAATGAGCAGTTCTTC
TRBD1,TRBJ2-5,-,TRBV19,CASSTPGQGVETQYF,TGTGCCAGTAGTACCCCGGGACAGGGAGTAGAGACCCAGTACTTC
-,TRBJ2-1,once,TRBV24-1,CATSDLVSGSSYNEQFF,TGTGCCACCAGTGACCTAGTCTCCGGGAGCTCCTACAATGAGCAGTTCTTC
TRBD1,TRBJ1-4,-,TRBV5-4,CASSLDRGSEKLFF,TGTGCCAGCAGCTTGGACAGGGGAAGTGAAAAACTGTTTTTT
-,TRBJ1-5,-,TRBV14,CASSPSREQPQHF,TGTGCCAGCAGCCCCTCTAGGGAGCAGCCCCAGCATTTT
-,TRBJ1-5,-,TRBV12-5,CASGLRGQPQHF,TGTGCTAGTGGTTTGAGGGGTCAGCCCCAGCATTTT
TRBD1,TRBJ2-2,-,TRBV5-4,CASSLGQGLTGELFF,TGTGCCAGCAGCTTGGGACAGGGTCTCACCGGGGAGCTGTTTTTT
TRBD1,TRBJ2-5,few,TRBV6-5,CASSGQGARETQYF,TGTGCCAGCAGCGGACAGGGGGCGAGGGAGACCCAGTACTTC
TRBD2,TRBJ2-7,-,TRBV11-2,CASSLVGGYGEQYF,TGTGCCAGCAGCTTAGTCGGGGGGTACGGGGAGCAGTACTTC
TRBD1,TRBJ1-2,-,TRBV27,CATGDFGTAGYTF,TGTGCCACCGGAGATTTCGGGACAGCTGGCTACACCTTC
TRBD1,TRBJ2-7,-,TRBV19,CASSMGQGYEQYF,TGTGCCAGTAGTATGGGACAGGGGTACGAGCAGTACTTC
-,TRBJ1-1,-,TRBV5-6,CASRYRQVNTEAFF,TGTGCCAGCAGATATCGACAGGTGAACACTGAAGCTTTCTTT
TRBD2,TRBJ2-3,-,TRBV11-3,CASSSLGLAGGTTDTQYF,TGTGCCAGCAGCTCTTTGGGACTAGCGGGAGGAACCACAGATACGCAGTATTTT
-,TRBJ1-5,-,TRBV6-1,CASSEISYSNQPQHF,TGTGCCAGCAGTGAAATATCCTATAGCAATCAGCCCCAGCATTTT
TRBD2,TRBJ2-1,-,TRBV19,CASSKSGRVHEQFF,TGTGCCAGTAGTAAGAGCGGGAGGGTACATGAGCAGTTCTTC
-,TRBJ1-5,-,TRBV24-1,CATSRGLGPQHF,TGTGCCACCAGTCGAGGGCTGGGGCCCCAGCATTTT
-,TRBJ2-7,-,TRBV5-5,CASSLGQGSYEQYF,TGTGCCAGCAGCTTGGGGCAGGGGTCCTACGAGCAGTACTTC
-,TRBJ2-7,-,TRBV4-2,CASSPNEASYEQYF,TGTGCCAGCAGCCCTAACGAGGCATCCTACGAGCAGTACTTC
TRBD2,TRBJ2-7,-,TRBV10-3,CAFAKREPPYEQYF,TGTGCCTTCGCAAAGCGGGAGCCCCCCTACGAGCAGTACTTC
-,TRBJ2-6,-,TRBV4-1,CASSQSQTSSGANVLTF,TGCGCCAGCAGCCAGAGTCAAACTAGCTCTGGGGCCAACGTCCTGACTTTC
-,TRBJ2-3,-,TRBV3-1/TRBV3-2,CASSQSSPDTQYF,TGTGCCAGCAGCCAATCCTCTCCAGATACGCAGTATTTT
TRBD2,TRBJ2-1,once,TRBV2,CASNRLADRSYNEQFF,TGTGCCAGCAATCGACTAGCGGACCGTTCCTACAATGAGCAGTTCTTC
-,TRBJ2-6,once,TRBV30,CAWKGAIGLSSGANVLTF,TGTGCCTGGAAAGGAGCCATTGGACTCTCCTCTGGGGCCAACGTCCTGACTTTC
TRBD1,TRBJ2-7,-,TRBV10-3,CAISPTGTYEQYF,TGTGCCATCAGCCCGACAGGGACCTACGAGCAGTACTTC
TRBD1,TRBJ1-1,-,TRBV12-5,CASGFEPTGDEAFF,TGTGCTAGTGGTTTCGAACCGACAGGGGACGAAGCTTTCTTT
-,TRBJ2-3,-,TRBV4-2,CASSQDGGSTDTQYF,TGTGCCAGCAGCCAAGATGGCGGGAGCACAGATACGCAGTATTTT
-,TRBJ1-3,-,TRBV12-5,CASGLDATGNTIYF,TGTGCTAGTGGTTTGGACGCGACTGGAAACACCATATATTTT
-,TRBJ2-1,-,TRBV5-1,CASSLDINKNEQFF,TGCGCCAGCAGCTTGGATATTAATAAAAATGAGCAGTTCTTC
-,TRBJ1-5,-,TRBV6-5,CASSNQAGNQPQHF,TGTGCCAGCAGTAACCAAGCAGGAAATCAGCCCCAGCATTTT
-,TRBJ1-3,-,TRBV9,CASSVDLRGSGNTIYF,TGTGCCAGCAGCGTAGATCTAAGAGGGTCTGGAAACACCATATATTTT
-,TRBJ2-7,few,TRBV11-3,CASSVDGGEQYF,TGTGCCAGCAGCGTAGACGGAGGCGAGCAGTACTTC
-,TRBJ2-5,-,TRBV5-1,CASSGGRGREETQYF,TGCGCCAGCAGCGGGGGCCGGGGACGAGAAGAGACCCAGTACTTC
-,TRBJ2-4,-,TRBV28,CASSYGGLAKNIQYF,TGTGCCAGCAGTTACGGGGGGCTAGCCAAAAACATTCAGTACTTC
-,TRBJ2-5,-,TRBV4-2,CASSQGRMETQYF,TGTGCCAGCAGCCAGGGGCGGATGGAGACCCAGTACTTC
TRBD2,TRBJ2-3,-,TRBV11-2,CASSLGASGGTDTQYF,TGTGCCAGCAGCTTAGGGGCTAGCGGGGGCACAGATACGCAGTATTTT
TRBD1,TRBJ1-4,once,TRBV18,CASSPGQGKNEKLFF,TGTGCCAGCTCTCCCGGACAGGGCAAAAATGAAAAACTGTTTTTT